The clone carrying this T cell receptor beta chain occurred once. The entry originates in a study of T cell changes during pregnancy in multiple sclerosis. Assay used: immunoSEQ multiplex PCR; TCRdb lists only in-frame clones, some missing. The profile covers 38,000 or so clones, with 80% to 95% appearing a single time and about 0.4% taken by the ten largest. Trimming removed 5 bases from V and 2 bases from J, with 11 bases in between. Germline V CDR1 and CDR2: SGHTS, YDEGEE. There are 14 residues in the CDR3. The genes are TRBV5-8 and TRBJ1-3, with D maybe TRBD1 (6 bases). This receptor was obtained from a female donor with multiple sclerosis, enrolled in a pregnancy study. The sequencing used CD4+ T cells from peripheral blood mononuclear cells, collected in the third trimester of pregnancy. The CDR3 nucleotides read TGTGCCAGCAGTTTGACAGGAACTGGAAACACCATATATTTT. Amino acids: CASSLTGTGNTIYF.